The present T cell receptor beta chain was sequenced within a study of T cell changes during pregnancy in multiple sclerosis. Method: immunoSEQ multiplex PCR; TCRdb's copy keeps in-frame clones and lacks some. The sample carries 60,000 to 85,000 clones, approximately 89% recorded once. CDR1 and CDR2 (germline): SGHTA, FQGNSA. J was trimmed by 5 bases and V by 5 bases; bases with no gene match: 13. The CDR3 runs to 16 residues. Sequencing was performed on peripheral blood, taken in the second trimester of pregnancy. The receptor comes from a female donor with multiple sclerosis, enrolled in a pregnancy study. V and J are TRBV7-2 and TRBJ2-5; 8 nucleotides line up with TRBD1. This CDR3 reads CASSTEGQAIRETQYF. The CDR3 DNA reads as TGTGCCAGCAGCACAGAGGGACAGGCGATTCGCGAGACCCAGTACTTC.